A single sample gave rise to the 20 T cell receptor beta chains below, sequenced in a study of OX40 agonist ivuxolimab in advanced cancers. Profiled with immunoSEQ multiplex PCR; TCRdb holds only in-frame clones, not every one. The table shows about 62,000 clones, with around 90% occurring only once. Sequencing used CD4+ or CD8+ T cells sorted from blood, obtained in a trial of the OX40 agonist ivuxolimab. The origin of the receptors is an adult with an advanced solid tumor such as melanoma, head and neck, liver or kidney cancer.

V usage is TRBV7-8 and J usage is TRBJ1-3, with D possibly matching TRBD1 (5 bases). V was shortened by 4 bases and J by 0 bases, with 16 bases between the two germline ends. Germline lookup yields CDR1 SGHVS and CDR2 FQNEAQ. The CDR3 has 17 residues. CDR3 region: CASSSTPGRLSGNTIYF. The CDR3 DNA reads TGTGCCAGCAGCTCTACGCCGGGACGACTCTCTGGAAACACCATATATTTT.

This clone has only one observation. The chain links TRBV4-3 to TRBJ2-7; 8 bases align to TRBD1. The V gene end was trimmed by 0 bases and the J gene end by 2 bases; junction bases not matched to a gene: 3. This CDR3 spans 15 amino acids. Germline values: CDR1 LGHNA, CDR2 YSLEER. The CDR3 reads CASSQDRDRTYEQYF. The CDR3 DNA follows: TGCGCCAGCAGCCAAGATAGGGACAGGACCTACGAGCAGTACTTC.

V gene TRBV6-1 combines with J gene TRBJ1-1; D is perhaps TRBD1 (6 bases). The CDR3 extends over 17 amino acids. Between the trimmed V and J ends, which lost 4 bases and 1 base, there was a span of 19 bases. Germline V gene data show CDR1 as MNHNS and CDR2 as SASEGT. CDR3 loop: CASSAPGGGLQNTEAFF. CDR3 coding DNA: TGTGCCAGCAGTGCCCCTGGGGGGGGGCTCCAGAACACTGAAGCTTTCTTT.

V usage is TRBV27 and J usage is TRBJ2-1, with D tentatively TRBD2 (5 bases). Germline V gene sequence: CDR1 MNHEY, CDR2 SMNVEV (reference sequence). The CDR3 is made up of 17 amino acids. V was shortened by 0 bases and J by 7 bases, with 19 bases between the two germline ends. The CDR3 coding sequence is TGTGCCAGCAGTTTATCTAACCTACTAGGGATGGGTAATGAGCAGTTCTTC. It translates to CASSLSNLLGMGNEQFF.

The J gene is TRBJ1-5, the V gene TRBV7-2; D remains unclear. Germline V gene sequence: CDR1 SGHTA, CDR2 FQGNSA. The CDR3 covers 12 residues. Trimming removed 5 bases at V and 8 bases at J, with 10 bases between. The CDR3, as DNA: TGTGCCAGCAGCCCCAGCCAGGAGCCCCAGCATTTT. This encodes CASSPSQEPQHF.

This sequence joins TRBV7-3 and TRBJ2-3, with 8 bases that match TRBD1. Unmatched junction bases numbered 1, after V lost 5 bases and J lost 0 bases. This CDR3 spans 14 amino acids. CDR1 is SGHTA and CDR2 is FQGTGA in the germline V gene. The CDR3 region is CASSGTGSTDTQYF. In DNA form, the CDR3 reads TGTGCCAGCAGCGGGACAGGTAGCACAGATACGCAGTATTTT.

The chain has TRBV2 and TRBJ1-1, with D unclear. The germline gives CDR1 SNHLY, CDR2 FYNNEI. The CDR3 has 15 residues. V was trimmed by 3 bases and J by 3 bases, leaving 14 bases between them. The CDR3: CASSEKRLRDTEAFF. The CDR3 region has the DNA TGTGCCAGCAGTGAGAAGCGGCTTAGGGACACTGAAGCTTTCTTT.

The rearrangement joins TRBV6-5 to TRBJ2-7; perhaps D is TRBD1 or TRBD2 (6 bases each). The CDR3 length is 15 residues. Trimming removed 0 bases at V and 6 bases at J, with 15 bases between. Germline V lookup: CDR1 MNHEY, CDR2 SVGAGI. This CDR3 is CASSYSGGVNGEQYF. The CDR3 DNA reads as TGTGCCAGCAGTTACTCGGGGGGCGTCAACGGCGAGCAGTACTTC.

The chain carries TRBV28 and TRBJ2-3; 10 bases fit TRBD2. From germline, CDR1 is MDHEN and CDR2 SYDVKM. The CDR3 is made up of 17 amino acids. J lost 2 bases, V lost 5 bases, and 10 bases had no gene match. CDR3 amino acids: CASSPVAGGTFTDTQYF. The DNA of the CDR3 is TGTGCCAGCAGTCCCGTAGCGGGGGGTACTTTCACAGATACGCAGTATTTT.

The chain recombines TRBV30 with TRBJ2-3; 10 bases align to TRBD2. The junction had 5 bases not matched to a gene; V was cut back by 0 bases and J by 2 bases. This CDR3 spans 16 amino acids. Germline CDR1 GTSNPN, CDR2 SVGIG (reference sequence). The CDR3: CAWSVRSGRATDTQYF. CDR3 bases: TGTGCCTGGAGTGTACGGAGCGGGAGGGCCACAGATACGCAGTATTTT.

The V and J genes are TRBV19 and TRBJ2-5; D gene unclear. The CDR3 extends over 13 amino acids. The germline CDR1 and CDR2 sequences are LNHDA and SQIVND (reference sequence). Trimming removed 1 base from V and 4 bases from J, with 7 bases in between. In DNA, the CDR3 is TGTGCCAGTAGTATAGGAGGACGAGAGACCCAGTACTTC. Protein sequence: CASSIGGRETQYF.

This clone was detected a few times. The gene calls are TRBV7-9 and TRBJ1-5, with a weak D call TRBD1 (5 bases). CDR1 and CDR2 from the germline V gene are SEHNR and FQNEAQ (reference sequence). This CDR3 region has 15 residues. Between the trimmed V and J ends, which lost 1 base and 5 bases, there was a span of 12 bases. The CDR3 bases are TGTGCCAGCAGCTTAGGTACAGGAGTGGATCAGCCCCAGCATTTT. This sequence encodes CASSLGTGVDQPQHF.

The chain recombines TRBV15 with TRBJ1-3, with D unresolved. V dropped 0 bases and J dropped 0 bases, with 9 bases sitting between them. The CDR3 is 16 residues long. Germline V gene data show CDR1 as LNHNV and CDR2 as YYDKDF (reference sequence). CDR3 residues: CATSRETGFSGNTIYF. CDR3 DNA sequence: TGTGCCACCAGCAGAGAAACGGGATTCTCTGGAAACACCATATATTTT.

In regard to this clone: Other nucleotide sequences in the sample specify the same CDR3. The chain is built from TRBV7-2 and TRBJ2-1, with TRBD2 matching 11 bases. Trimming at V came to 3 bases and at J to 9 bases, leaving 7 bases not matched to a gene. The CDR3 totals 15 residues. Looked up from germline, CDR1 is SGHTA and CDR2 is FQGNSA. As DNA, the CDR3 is TGTGCCAGCAGCTTGCCCGGACTAGCGGGCCGTGAGCAGTTCTTC. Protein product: CASSLPGLAGREQFF. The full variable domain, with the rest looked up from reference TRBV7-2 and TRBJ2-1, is GAGVSQSPSNKVTEKGKDVELRCDPISGHTALYWYRQSLGQGLEFLIYFQGNSAPDKSGLPSDRFSAERTGGSVSTLTIQRTQQEDSAVYLCASSLPGLAGREQFFGPGTRLTVL.

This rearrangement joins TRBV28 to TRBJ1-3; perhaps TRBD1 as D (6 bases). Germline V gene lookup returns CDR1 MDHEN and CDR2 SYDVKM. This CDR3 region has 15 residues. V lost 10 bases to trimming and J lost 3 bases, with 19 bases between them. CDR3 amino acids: CAIVGVGAHGNTIYF. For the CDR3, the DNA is TGTGCCATCGTAGGTGTGGGGGCGCATGGAAACACCATATATTTT. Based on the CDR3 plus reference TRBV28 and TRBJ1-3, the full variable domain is DVKVTQSSRYLVKRTGEKVFLECVQDMDHENMFWYRQDPGLGLRLIYFSYDVKMKEKGDIPEGYSVSREKKERFSLILESASTNQTSMYLCAIVGVGAHGNTIYFGEGSWLTVV.

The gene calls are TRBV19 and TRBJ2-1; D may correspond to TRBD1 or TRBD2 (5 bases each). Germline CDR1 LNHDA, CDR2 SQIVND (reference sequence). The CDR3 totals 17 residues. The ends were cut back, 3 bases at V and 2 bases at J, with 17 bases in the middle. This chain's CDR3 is CASSIALGRNTYNEQFF. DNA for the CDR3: TGTGCCAGTAGTATTGCCCTGGGACGGAATACCTACAATGAGCAGTTCTTC.

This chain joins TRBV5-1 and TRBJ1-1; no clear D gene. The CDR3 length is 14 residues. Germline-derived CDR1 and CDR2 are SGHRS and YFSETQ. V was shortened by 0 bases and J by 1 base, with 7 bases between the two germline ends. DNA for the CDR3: TGCGCCAGCAGCTTGGGGACGGAGAACACTGAAGCTTTCTTT. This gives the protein CASSLGTENTEAFF. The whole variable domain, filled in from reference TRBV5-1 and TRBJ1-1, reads KAGVTQTPRYLIKTRGQQVTLSCSPISGHRSVSWYQQTPGQGLQFLFEYFSETQRNKGNFPGRFSGRQFSNSRSEMNVSTLELGDSALYLCASSLGTENTEAFFGQGTRLTVV.

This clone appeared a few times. The CDR3 sequence is CASSPPSSVVGGYTF. In DNA, the CDR3 is TGTGCCAGCTCACCACCGAGCTCGGTCGTAGGCGGCTACACCTTC. The chain carries TRBV18 and TRBJ1-2, with D uncertain. Germline CDR1 is KGHSH and CDR2 is LQKENI. Between the trimmed V and J ends, which lost 0 bases and 8 bases, there was a span of 16 bases. The CDR3 consists of 15 residues.

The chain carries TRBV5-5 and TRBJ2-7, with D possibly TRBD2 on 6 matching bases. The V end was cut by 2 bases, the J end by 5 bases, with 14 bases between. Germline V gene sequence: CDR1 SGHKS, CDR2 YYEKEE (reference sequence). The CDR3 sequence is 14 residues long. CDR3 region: CASSFMSGVNEQYF. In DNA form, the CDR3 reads TGTGCCAGCAGCTTCATGTCGGGAGTGAACGAGCAGTACTTC.

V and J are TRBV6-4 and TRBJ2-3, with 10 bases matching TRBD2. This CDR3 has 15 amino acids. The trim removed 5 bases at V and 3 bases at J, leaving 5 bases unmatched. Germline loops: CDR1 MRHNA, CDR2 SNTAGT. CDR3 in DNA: TGTGCCAGCAGTCGCAGCGGGGGGGCTACAGATACGCAGTATTTT. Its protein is CASSRSGGATDTQYF.